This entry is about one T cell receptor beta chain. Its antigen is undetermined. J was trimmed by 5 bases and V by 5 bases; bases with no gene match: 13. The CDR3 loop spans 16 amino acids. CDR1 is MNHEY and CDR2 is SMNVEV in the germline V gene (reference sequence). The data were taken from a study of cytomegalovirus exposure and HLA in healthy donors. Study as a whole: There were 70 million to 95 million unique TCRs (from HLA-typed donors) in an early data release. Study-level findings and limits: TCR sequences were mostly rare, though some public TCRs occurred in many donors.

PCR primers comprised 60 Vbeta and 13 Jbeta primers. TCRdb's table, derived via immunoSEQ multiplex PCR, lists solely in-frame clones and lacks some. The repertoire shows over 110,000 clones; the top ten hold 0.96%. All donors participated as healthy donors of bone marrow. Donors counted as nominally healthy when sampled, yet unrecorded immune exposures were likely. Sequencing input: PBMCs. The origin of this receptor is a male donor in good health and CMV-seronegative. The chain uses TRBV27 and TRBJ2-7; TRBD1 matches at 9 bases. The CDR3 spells CASSLSRRDRDHEQYF. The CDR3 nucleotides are TGTGCCAGCAGTCTAAGTCGCCGGGACAGGGACCACGAGCAGTACTTC.